The rows below give T cell receptor beta chains drawn from one sample of a study of CD8+CD57+ T cells in acquired aplastic anemia. Using its own MiXCR run on the reads, TCRdb lists one record per CDR3 protein. This sample has some 120,000 distinct CDR3 sequences, with 48% found just once. Sequenced input: sorted CD4+, CD8+, or CD8+CD57+ T cells (not recorded which) from PBMCs. These receptors were obtained from a human donor in good health, serving as a control. Each CDR3 is given with its conserved first and last residue. A D gene is named only where the DNA matches it firmly. Clone size is stated in some rows and not others, as once, few, many or a class when expanded.

j_call: TRBJ1-2
v_call: TRBV29-1
d_call: TRBD1
clone_size: once
cdr3_aa: CSVVGTGSNYGYTF
cdr3_nt: TGCAGCGTCGTCGGGACAGGGAGTAACTATGGCTACACCTTC

j_call: TRBJ2-7
v_call: TRBV19
d_call: -
clone_size: -
cdr3_aa: CASSFRDEDSYEQYF
cdr3_nt: TGTGCCAGTAGTTTCCGGGACGAAGACTCCTACGAGCAGTACTTC

j_call: TRBJ1-1
v_call: TRBV7-8
d_call: -
clone_size: many
cdr3_aa: CASSLVHTEAFF
cdr3_nt: TGTGCCAGCAGCTTAGTCCACACTGAAGCTTTCTTT

j_call: TRBJ2-4
v_call: TRBV10-2
d_call: TRBD2
clone_size: once
cdr3_aa: CASSEGGGGKNIQYF
cdr3_nt: TGCGCCAGCAGTGAAGGCGGGGGGGGCAAAAACATTCAGTACTTC

j_call: TRBJ1-4
v_call: TRBV2
d_call: -
clone_size: -
cdr3_aa: CASDRNEKLFF
cdr3_nt: TGTGCCAGCGACCGCAATGAAAAACTGTTTTTT

j_call: TRBJ2-1
v_call: TRBV2
d_call: TRBD1
clone_size: -
cdr3_aa: CASSLGQGANEQFF
cdr3_nt: TGTGCCAGCAGTTTGGGACAGGGAGCCAATGAGCAGTTCTTC

j_call: TRBJ1-4
v_call: TRBV12-3/TRBV12-4
d_call: TRBD1
clone_size: few
cdr3_aa: CASSLGTGAFREKLFF
cdr3_nt: TGTGCCAGCAGTTTAGGGACAGGGGCTTTTCGAGAAAAACTGTTTTTT

j_call: TRBJ2-5
v_call: TRBV20-1
d_call: -
clone_size: many
cdr3_aa: CSAREPSYIQETQYF
cdr3_nt: TGCAGTGCTCGGGAACCTTCGTACATCCAAGAGACCCAGTACTTC

j_call: TRBJ2-4
v_call: TRBV20-1
d_call: TRBD1
clone_size: -
cdr3_aa: CSARGTGVHIQYF
cdr3_nt: TGCAGTGCTAGAGGGACAGGGGTACACATTCAGTACTTC

j_call: TRBJ1-1
v_call: TRBV12-3/TRBV12-4
d_call: -
clone_size: -
cdr3_aa: CASSPKGGAGEDTEAFF
cdr3_nt: TGTGCCAGCAGCCCCAAGGGGGGGGCAGGGGAAGACACTGAAGCTTTCTTT

j_call: TRBJ1-1
v_call: TRBV19
d_call: -
clone_size: many
cdr3_aa: CASSIGERVNTEAFF
cdr3_nt: TGTGCCAGTAGTATAGGAGAACGGGTGAACACTGAAGCTTTCTTT